This passage covers 4 T cell receptor beta chains from one sample sequenced in a study of T cells after yellow fever vaccination. One entry per CDR3 protein, called by TCRdb with MiXCR from the 5' RACE reads. The data hold 150,000 to 200,000 distinct CDR3 sequences, with around 9% observed a single time. The specimen was CD8+ T cells sorted from PBMCs, collected 45 days after the yellow fever booster vaccination. These receptors came from a man aged 18 to 29 who received the YFV17D yellow fever vaccine.

This chain connects TRBV11-2 to TRBJ2-1, with 9 bases aligning to TRBD1. J was trimmed by 6 bases and V by 4 bases; bases with no gene match: 16. The CDR3 extends over 18 amino acids. From germline, CDR1 is SGHAT and CDR2 FQNNGV. This chain's CDR3 is CASSWGTSGTGRLNEQFF. The CDR3, as DNA: TGTGCCAGCAGCTGGGGGACGTCCGGGACAGGGAGGCTCAATGAGCAGTTCTTC.

CDR3 in amino acids: CASRILDREGQFF. As DNA, the CDR3 is TGTGCCAGCAGAATATTAGACAGGGAAGGTCAGTTCTTC. V gene TRBV27 combines with J gene TRBJ2-1; 7 bases align to TRBD1. This CDR3 has 13 residues. Germline V gene lookup returns CDR1 MNHEY and CDR2 SMNVEV (reference sequence). The ends lost 6 bases at V and 13 bases at J; junction bases unmatched: 12.

The genes are TRBV20-1 and TRBJ2-7; no definite D call. The V end lost 5 bases, the J end lost 0 bases, and 11 bases lay between the germline ends. Germline assignment: CDR1 DFQATT and CDR2 SNEGSKA (reference sequence). The CDR3 spans 13 residues. The CDR3 DNA reads as TGCAGTGCTCGGACGGGTAGCTCCTACGAGCAGTACGTC. Residues: CSARTGSSYEQYV.

The chain uses TRBV6-5 and TRBJ1-1; 12 bases are a match to TRBD1. Germline CDR1 MNHEY, CDR2 SVGAGI. The CDR3 has 16 residues. Trimming removed 6 bases from V and 6 bases from J; junction bases left unmatched: 11. The CDR3 spells CASRLGQGAGKAEAFF. In DNA form, the CDR3 reads TGTGCCAGCAGATTGGGACAGGGGGCAGGTAAGGCTGAAGCTTTCTTT.